This T cell receptor (beta chain) was recorded in a study of T cells in Graves' hyperthyroidism and ophthalmopathy. This clonotype has ten or more counts. Its target is not known. This CDR3 is built from 17 residues. V gave up 4 bases and J gave up 3 bases; unmatched junction bases: 11. CDR1 and CDR2 from the germline V gene are KGHSH and LQKENI. Whole-study findings and limits: A model of 13 V-J pairs discriminated ophthalmopathy from stable hyperthyroidism.

The TCR beta CDR3 regions underwent amplification using RNA transcripts as the source. The study used the HTBI primer set for a first-round RT-PCR of the TCR CDR3. One entry per CDR3 protein, called by TCRdb with MiXCR from the multiplex PCR reads. The table includes 220,000 or so distinct CDR3 sequences, roughly 15% detected once. Investigators excluded patients with uncontrolled infection, other autoimmune disease, pregnancy or lactation. The sequence came from a woman aged 18-29 years with Graves' ophthalmopathy. The source material was blood. V is TRBV18 and J is TRBJ1-1, with 10 bases matching TRBD1. DNA for the CDR3: TGTGCCAGCTCACAGACAGGGGGCGGAACGGTTCACACTGAAGCTTTCTTT. Its protein product is CASSQTGGGTVHTEAFF.